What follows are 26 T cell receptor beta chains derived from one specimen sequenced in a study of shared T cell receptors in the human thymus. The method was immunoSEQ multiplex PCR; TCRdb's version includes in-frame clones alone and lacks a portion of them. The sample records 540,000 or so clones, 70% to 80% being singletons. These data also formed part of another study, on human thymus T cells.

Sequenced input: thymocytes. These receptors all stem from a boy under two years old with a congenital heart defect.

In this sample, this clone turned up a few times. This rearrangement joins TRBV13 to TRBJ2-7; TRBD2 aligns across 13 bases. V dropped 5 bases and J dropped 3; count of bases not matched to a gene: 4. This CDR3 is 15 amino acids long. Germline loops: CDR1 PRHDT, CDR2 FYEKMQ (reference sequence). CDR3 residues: CASSPGLAGNYEQYF. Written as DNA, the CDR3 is TGTGCCAGCAGCCCGGGACTAGCGGGGAACTACGAGCAGTACTTC. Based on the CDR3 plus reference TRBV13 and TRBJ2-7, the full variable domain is AAGVIQSPRHLIKEKRETATLKCYPIPRHDTVYWYQQGPGQDPQFLISFYEKMQSDKGSIPDRFSAQQFSDYHSELNMSSLELGDSALYFCASSPGLAGNYEQYFGPGTRLTVT.

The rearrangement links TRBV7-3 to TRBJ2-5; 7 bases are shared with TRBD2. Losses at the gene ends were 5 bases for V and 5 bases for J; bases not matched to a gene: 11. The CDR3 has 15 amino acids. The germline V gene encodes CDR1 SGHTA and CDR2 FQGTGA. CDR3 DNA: TGTGCCAGCAGCCCCGCTCCGACTAGCAAGGAGACCCAGTACTTC. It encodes CASSPAPTSKETQYF.

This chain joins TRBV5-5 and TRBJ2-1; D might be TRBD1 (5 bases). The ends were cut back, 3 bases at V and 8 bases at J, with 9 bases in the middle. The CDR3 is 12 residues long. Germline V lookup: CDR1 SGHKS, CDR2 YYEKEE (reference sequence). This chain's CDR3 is CASSSQVDEQFF. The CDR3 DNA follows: TGTGCCAGCAGCTCACAGGTCGATGAGCAGTTCTTC.

DNA of the CDR3: TGTGCCAGCATTCGAAGCGACTCCTACAATGAGCAGTTCTTC. It encodes CASIRSDSYNEQFF. The chain has TRBV6-1 and TRBJ2-1; the D is unclear. Germline V gives CDR1 MNHNS, CDR2 SASEGT. The V and J ends lost 7 bases and 0 bases respectively, with 10 bases between them. The CDR3 consists of 14 residues.

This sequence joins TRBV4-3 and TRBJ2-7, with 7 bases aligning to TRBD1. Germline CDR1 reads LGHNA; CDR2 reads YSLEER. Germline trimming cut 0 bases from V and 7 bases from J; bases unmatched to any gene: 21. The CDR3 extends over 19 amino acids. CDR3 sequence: CASSQDERTGVSSMGEQYF. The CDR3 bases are TGCGCCAGCAGCCAAGATGAGAGGACAGGAGTGTCCTCTATGGGGGAGCAGTACTTC.

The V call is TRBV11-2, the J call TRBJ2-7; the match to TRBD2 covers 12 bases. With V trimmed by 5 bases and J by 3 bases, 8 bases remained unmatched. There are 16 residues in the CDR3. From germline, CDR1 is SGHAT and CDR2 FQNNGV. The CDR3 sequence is CASSPLGTSGHYEQYF. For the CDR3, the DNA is TGTGCCAGCAGCCCCCTTGGGACTAGCGGGCACTACGAGCAGTACTTC.

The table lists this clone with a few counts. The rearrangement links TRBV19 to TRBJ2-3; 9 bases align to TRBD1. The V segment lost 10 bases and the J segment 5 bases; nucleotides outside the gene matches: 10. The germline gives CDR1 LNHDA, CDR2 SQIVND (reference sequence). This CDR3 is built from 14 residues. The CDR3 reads CATTEGTGIDTQYF. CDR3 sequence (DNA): TGTGCCACCACGGAGGGGACAGGGATAGATACGCAGTATTTT.

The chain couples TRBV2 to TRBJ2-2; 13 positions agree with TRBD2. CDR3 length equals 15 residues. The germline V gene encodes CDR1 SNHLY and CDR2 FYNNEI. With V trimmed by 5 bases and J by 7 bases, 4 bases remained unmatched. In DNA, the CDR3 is TGTGCCAGCAGTCTTGGACTAGCGGGAGACGGGGAGCTGTTTTTT. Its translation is CASSLGLAGDGELFF.

This CDR3 reads CASSPATSESGYEQYF. Written as DNA, the CDR3 is TGTGCCAGCTCACCAGCGACTAGCGAGAGTGGGTACGAGCAGTACTTC. This chain connects TRBV18 to TRBJ2-7, with 8 bases aligning to TRBD2. This CDR3 region has 16 residues. Losses at the gene ends were 2 bases for V and 4 bases for J; bases not matched to a gene: 10. Germline CDR1 KGHSH, CDR2 LQKENI.

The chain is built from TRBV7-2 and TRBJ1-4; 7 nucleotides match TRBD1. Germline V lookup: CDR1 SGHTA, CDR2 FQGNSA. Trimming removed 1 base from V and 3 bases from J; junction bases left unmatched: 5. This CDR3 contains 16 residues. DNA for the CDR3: TGTGCCAGCAGCTTAGACACAGGGGAGGCTAATGAAAAACTGTTTTTT. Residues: CASSLDTGEANEKLFF.

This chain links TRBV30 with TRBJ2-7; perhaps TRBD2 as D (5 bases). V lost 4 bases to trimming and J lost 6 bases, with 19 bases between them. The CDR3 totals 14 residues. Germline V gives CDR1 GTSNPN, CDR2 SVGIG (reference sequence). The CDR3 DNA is TGTGCCTGGATACGCGGGTCGCCCCCCCCCGAGCAGTACTTC. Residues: CAWIRGSPPPEQYF.

The chain's CDR3 is CASSQYNPRVGTGELFF. The CDR3 DNA reads TGCGCCAGCAGCCAATACAACCCCAGGGTAGGGACCGGGGAGCTGTTTTTT. This chain connects TRBV4-3 to TRBJ2-2, with D perhaps matching TRBD1 (5 bases). V was shortened by 2 bases and J by 5 bases, with 18 bases between the two germline ends. Germline CDR1 is LGHNA and CDR2 is YSLEER. This CDR3 region has 17 residues.

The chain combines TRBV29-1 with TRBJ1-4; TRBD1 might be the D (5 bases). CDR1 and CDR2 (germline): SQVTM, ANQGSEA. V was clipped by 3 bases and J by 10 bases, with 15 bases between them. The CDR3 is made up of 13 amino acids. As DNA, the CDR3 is TGCAGCGTTGAGGACGGAGGGGAGGGAAAACTGTTTTTT. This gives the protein CSVEDGGEGKLFF.

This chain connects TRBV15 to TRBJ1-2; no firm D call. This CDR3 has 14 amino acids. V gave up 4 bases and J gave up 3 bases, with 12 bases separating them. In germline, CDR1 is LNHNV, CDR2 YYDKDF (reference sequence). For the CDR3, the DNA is TGTGCCACCAGCACACTAGGACGCGACTATGGCTACACCTTC. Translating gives CATSTLGRDYGYTF.

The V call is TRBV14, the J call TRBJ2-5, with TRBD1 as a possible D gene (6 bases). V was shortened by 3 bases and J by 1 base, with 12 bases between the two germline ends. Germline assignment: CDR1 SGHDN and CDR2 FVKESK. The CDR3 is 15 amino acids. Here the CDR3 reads CASSQTGTFQETQYF. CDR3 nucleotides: TGTGCCAGCAGCCAGACAGGCACCTTCCAAGAGACCCAGTACTTC.

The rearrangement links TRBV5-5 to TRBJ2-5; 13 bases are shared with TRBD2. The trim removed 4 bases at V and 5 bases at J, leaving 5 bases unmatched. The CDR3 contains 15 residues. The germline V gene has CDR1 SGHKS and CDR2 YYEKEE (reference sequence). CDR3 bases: TGTGCCAGCAGCCGGACTAGCGGGAGAGTGGAGACCCAGTACTTC. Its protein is CASSRTSGRVETQYF. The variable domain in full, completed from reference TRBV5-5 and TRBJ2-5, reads DAGVTQSPTHLIKTRGQQVTLRCSPISGHKSVSWYQQVLGQGPQFIFQYYEKEERGRGNFPDRFSARQFPNYSSELNVNALLLGDSALYLCASSRTSGRVETQYFGPGTRLLVL.

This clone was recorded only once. The CDR3 sequence: CASSFQGSTEAFF. CDR3 nucleotides: TGTGCCAGCAGTTTTCAGGGGAGCACTGAAGCTTTCTTT. V is TRBV27 and J is TRBJ1-1, with a tentative D call TRBD1 (6 bases). The V gene's germline CDR1 is MNHEY and CDR2 SMNVEV (reference sequence). The CDR3 is made up of 13 amino acids. Trimming shortened V by 3 bases and J by 4 bases, and 9 bases separated the two germline ends.

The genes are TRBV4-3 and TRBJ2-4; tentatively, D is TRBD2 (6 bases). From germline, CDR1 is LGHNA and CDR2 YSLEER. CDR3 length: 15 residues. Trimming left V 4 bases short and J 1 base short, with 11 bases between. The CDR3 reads CASSPEEGAKNIQYF. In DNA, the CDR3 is TGCGCCAGCAGCCCAGAGGAGGGGGCCAAAAACATTCAGTACTTC.

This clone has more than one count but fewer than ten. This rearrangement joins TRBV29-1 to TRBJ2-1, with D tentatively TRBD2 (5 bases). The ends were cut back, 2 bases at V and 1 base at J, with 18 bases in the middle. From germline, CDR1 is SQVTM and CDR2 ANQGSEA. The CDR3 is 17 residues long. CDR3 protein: CSVELPPGSESYNEQFF. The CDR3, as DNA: TGCAGCGTTGAACTACCCCCGGGTAGCGAATCCTACAATGAGCAGTTCTTC.

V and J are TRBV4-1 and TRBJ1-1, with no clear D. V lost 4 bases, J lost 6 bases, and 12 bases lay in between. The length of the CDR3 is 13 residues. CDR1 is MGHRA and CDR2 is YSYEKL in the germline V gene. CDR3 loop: CASSPAPGAEAFF. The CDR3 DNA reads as TGCGCCAGCAGCCCCGCACCCGGTGCTGAAGCTTTCTTT.

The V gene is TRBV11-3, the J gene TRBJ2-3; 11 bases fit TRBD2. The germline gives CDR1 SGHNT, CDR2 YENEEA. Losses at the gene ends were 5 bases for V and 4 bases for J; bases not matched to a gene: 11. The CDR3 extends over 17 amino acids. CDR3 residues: CASSPRLAGRESDTQYF. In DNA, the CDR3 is TGTGCCAGCAGCCCTAGACTAGCGGGGAGAGAGTCAGATACGCAGTATTTT. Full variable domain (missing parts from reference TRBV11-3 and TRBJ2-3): EAGVVQSPRYKIIEKKQPVAFWCNPISGHNTLYWYLQNLGQGPELLIRYENEEAVDDSQLPKDRFSAERLKGVDSTLKIQPAELGDSAVYLCASSPRLAGRESDTQYFGPGTRLTVL.

CDR3 sequence (DNA): TGTGCCAGCAGTATTCTAGGCGAAAAGATTTACGAGCAGTACTTC. Protein sequence: CASSILGEKIYEQYF. The V gene is TRBV28, the J gene TRBJ2-7; D uncertain. The germline V gene has CDR1 MDHEN and CDR2 SYDVKM. V was pared by 5 bases and J by 4 bases, with 18 bases between. This CDR3 spans 15 amino acids.

The CDR3: CASSPTRAGGSHEQFF. The DNA for the CDR3 is TGTGCCAGCAGTCCTACTCGGGCAGGGGGCTCCCATGAGCAGTTCTTC. The chain employs TRBV6-6 and TRBJ2-1, with TRBD1 identical over 8 bases. With 5 bases clipped from V and 8 bases from J, the junction kept 14 bases outside the gene matches. Germline lookup yields CDR1 MNHNY and CDR2 SVGAGI (reference sequence). The CDR3 extends over 16 amino acids.

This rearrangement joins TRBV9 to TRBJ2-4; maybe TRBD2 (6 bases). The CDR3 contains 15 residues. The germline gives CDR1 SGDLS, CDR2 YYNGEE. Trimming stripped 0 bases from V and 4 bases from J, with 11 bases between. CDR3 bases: TGTGCCAGCAGCGTAGAGGACGGAGGGAAAAACATTCAGTACTTC. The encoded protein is CASSVEDGGKNIQYF.

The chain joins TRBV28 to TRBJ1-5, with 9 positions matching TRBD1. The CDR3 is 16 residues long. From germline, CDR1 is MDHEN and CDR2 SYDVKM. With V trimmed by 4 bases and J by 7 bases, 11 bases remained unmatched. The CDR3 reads CASSSRRTGVVQPQHF. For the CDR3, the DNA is TGTGCCAGCAGTTCTAGACGGACAGGGGTGGTCCAGCCCCAGCATTTT.

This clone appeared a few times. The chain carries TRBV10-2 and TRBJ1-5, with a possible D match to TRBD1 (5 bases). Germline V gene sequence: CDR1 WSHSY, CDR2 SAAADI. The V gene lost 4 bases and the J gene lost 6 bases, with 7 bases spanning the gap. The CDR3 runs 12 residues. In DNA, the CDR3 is TGCGCCAGCAGTGCGGGGGGTCAGCCCCAGCATTTT. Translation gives CASSAGGQPQHF.